The 17 T cell receptor beta chains presented below share a single source sample, sequenced in a study of identical twins. Each CDR3 protein is one row after TCRdb ran MiXCR on the 5' RACE reads. The table includes under 900,000 distinct CDR3 sequences, around a sixth detected once. These data are also associated with another study on T cells expressing NK-cell markers.

Sequenced sample: PBMCs. All receptors derive from a woman between 18 and 29 years old in good health.

This clonotype came up a few times. This chain connects TRBV27 to TRBJ2-5, with D perhaps matching TRBD2 (5 bases). Germline CDR1 MNHEY, CDR2 SMNVEV (reference sequence). The CDR3 totals 14 residues. V lost 5 bases to trimming and J lost 4 bases, with 14 bases between them. The CDR3 region is CASSGTSLGETQYF. In nucleotides, the CDR3 is TGTGCCAGCAGTGGTACTAGTTTGGGAGAGACCCAGTACTTC.

This clonotype was observed a few times. V is TRBV12-3 or TRBV12-4 and J is TRBJ1-6; D remains ambiguous. The V and J ends lost 5 bases and 7 bases respectively, with 15 bases between them. The CDR3 is 15 amino acids. The CDR3 region is CASSPTGTSNSPLHF. CDR3 DNA: TGTGCCAGCAGTCCCACCGGTACGTCGAATTCACCCCTCCACTTT.

The chain is built from TRBV2 and TRBJ2-3; D unclear. The CDR3 is 15 amino acids. The V end lost 5 bases, the J end lost 4 bases, and 16 bases lay between the germline ends. CDR1 and CDR2 from the germline V gene are SNHLY and FYNNEI. CDR3 sequence reads: CASSLFPSESDTQYF. In DNA form, the CDR3 reads TGTGCCAGCAGTCTTTTCCCGTCGGAGTCAGATACGCAGTATTTT.

This clonotype was seen only a few times. This chain joins TRBV15 and TRBJ2-3, with 9 positions matching TRBD2. The CDR3 sequence is 17 residues long. The trim removed 0 bases at V and 2 bases at J, leaving 6 bases unmatched. In germline, CDR1 is LNHNV, CDR2 YYDKDF (reference sequence). CDR3 DNA: TGTGCCACCAGCAGAGATCCTAGCGGGGATTCCACAGATACGCAGTATTTT. Residues: CATSRDPSGDSTDTQYF.

The rearrangement links TRBV12-3 or TRBV12-4 to TRBJ2-1, with 10 bases fitting TRBD1. The CDR3 is 14 amino acids. V was clipped by 7 bases and J by 8 bases; unmatched bases: 8. CDR3: CASTPRQGADEQFF. For the CDR3, the DNA is TGTGCCAGCACTCCCCGACAGGGGGCAGATGAGCAGTTCTTC.

This clonotype was seen at least ten times. The V and J genes are TRBV12-3 or TRBV12-4 and TRBJ2-1; 7 bases match TRBD2. V dropped 6 bases and J dropped 9; count of bases not matched to a gene: 5. The CDR3 has 12 residues. The CDR3 reads CASSRTRVEQFF. Here the CDR3 DNA reads TGTGCCAGCAGCCGGACTAGAGTTGAGCAGTTCTTC.

This clonotype was detected only a few times. The chain links TRBV5-1 to TRBJ2-1, with D perhaps TRBD2 (6 bases). This CDR3 spans 16 amino acids. From germline, CDR1 is SGHRS and CDR2 YFSETQ. Trimming took off 4 bases at V and 1 base at J, with 15 bases between the two ends. This CDR3 reads CASSGLGGASYNEQFF. In nucleotides, the CDR3 is TGCGCCAGCAGCGGGCTCGGCGGGGCTTCCTACAATGAGCAGTTCTTC.

The rearrangement uses TRBV7-2 and TRBJ2-5; TRBD2 might be the D (6 bases). This CDR3 has 13 amino acids. Germline values: CDR1 SGHTA, CDR2 FQGNSA. Trimming took off 4 bases at V and 10 bases at J, with 16 bases between the two ends. The CDR3 region is CASSSPGDSRQYF. For the CDR3, the DNA is TGTGCCAGCAGCTCCCCGGGGGATTCACGCCAGTACTTC.

This clonotype was seen a few times. The chain couples TRBV6-5 to TRBJ2-5; 9 nucleotides agree with TRBD1. The germline CDR1 and CDR2 sequences are MNHEY and SVGAGI. Trimming at V came to 3 bases and at J to 4 bases, leaving 18 bases not matched to a gene. There are 19 residues in the CDR3. The DNA of the CDR3 is TGTGCCAGCAGTTATCCAGTCCCGGGACAGGGTGTCGTTCGAGAGACCCAGTACTTC. Its protein is CASSYPVPGQGVVRETQYF.

This clonotype was detected only a few times. The gene calls are TRBV12-3 or TRBV12-4 and TRBJ2-3, with 8 bases identical to TRBD2. CDR3 size: 15 residues. After removal of 6 bases from V and 2 bases from J, the junction contained 7 bases not matched to a gene. The DNA of the CDR3 is TGTGCCAGCAGCCCTACTAGCGGTAACACAGATACGCAGTATTTT. This codes for CASSPTSGNTDTQYF.

The chain carries TRBV12-3 or TRBV12-4 and TRBJ2-2; D assignment may be TRBD1 or TRBD2 (5 bases each). The CDR3 is 16 amino acids. V shed 3 bases and J shed 2 bases, with 13 bases lying between them. Here the CDR3 reads CASSLSPGPNTGELFF. Written as DNA, the CDR3 is TGTGCCAGCAGTTTGTCGCCGGGACCCAACACCGGGGAGCTGTTTTTT.

The count of this clonotype is one. The chain carries TRBV19 and TRBJ2-5; tentatively, D is TRBD1 (6 bases). Germline lookup yields CDR1 LNHDA and CDR2 SQIVND (reference sequence). This CDR3 has 15 amino acids. V was pared by 3 bases and J by 3 bases, with 14 bases between. The DNA for the CDR3 is TGTGCCAGTAGTATTCCGGGACACGGCGAAGAGACCCAGTACTTC. Its protein product is CASSIPGHGEETQYF.

J is TRBJ2-7 and V is TRBV5-6; 9 nucleotides line up with TRBD2. This CDR3 region has 18 residues. Germline CDR1 is SGHDT and CDR2 is YYEEEE. Losses at the gene ends were 0 bases for V and 0 bases for J; bases not matched to a gene: 10. This CDR3 is CASSLGGLAGFSSYEQYF. The CDR3 region has the DNA TGTGCCAGCAGCTTGGGAGGCCTAGCGGGGTTCTCCTCCTACGAGCAGTACTTC.

This clonotype has a handful of counts. The chain links TRBV3-1 to TRBJ2-3; 9 bases map to TRBD1. The CDR3 covers 13 residues. Germline values: CDR1 LGHDT, CDR2 YNNKEL (reference sequence). V shed 7 bases and J 3 bases; nucleotides not matched to a gene: 2. CDR3: CASKGTGTDTQYF. The CDR3 DNA follows: TGTGCCAGCAAAGGGACAGGGACAGATACGCAGTATTTT.

The rearrangement links TRBV12-3 or TRBV12-4 to TRBJ1-5; unclear D gene. The CDR3 totals 13 residues. V was pared by 0 bases and J by 6 bases, with 6 bases between. Here the CDR3 reads CASSLAGLQPQHF. In nucleotides, the CDR3 is TGTGCCAGCAGTTTAGCTGGGCTTCAGCCCCAGCATTTT.

This clonotype was counted only a few times. This chain joins TRBV12-5 and TRBJ2-1; no clear D gene. Trimming stripped 1 base from V and 6 bases from J, with 4 bases between. Germline V CDR1 and CDR2: LGHNT, FRNRAP. The CDR3 loop spans 12 amino acids. CDR3 nucleotide sequence: TGTGCTAGTGGTTTGGGTTTCAATGAGCAGTTCTTC. This encodes CASGLGFNEQFF.

This clonotype occurred a few times. This sequence joins TRBV20-1 and TRBJ2-3; 7 bases align to TRBD2. J gave up 8 bases and V 6 bases, and 14 bases lay outside the gene matches. This CDR3 spans 14 amino acids. Germline lookup yields CDR1 DFQATT and CDR2 SNEGSKA (reference sequence). The CDR3 reads CSALGLAAGSTQYF. CDR3 coding DNA: TGCAGTGCCCTCGGGCTAGCGGCGGGGAGTACGCAGTATTTT.